What follows is one T cell receptor beta chain and its context. In the same sample, other DNA sequences code for this CDR3. Germline CDR1 is SNHLY and CDR2 is FYNNEI. CDR3 length: 13 amino acids. The V gene lost 2 bases and the J gene lost 4 bases, with 8 bases spanning the gap. The sequenced material, unsorted PBMC DNA, was run on ten immunoSEQ deep assay plates. Using immunoSEQ multiplex PCR, the repertoire was profiled, and TCRdb retains in-frame clones only, with some absent. Among roughly 500,000 clones listed, around 85% were seen once. The data derive from a study of shared clonotypes between healthy human individuals.

The specimen sequenced was PBMCs. This sequence joins TRBV2 and TRBJ1-1; D is possibly TRBD1 (5 bases). This receptor was obtained from a woman between 35 and 50 years old in good health. Some clones in this sample may be carry-over from other donors' samples. This chain's CDR3 is CASSEQGGTEAFF. In DNA form, the CDR3 reads TGTGCCAGCAGTGAACAGGGTGGCACTGAAGCTTTCTTT.